One sample yielded the 13 T cell receptor beta chains listed below, sequenced in a study of OX40 agonist ivuxolimab in advanced cancers. Clones were sequenced by immunoSEQ multiplex PCR, and TCRdb holds only the in-frame ones, with some missing. The repertoire holds around 53,000 clones, with roughly 83% as singletons. The source was CD4+ or CD8+ T cells sorted from blood, collected in a trial of the OX40 agonist ivuxolimab. The source is an adult with an advanced solid tumor such as melanoma, head and neck, liver or kidney cancer.

The rearrangement links TRBV30 to TRBJ2-7; 7 bases match TRBD1. With 5 bases clipped from V and 4 bases from J, the junction kept 5 bases outside the gene matches. This CDR3 contains 12 residues. Germline V lookup: CDR1 GTSNPN, CDR2 SVGIG (reference sequence). The CDR3: CAWDRATYEQYF. The CDR3 DNA sequence: TGTGCCTGGGACAGGGCAACATACGAGCAGTACTTC.

This sequence joins TRBV5-1 and TRBJ2-5; 7 bases are shared with TRBD1. The CDR3 runs 15 residues. CDR1 and CDR2 from the germline V gene are SGHRS and YFSETQ. V lost 0 bases and J lost 3; bases outside the gene matches: 5. In DNA, the CDR3 is TGCGCCAGCAGCTTGGGAGGGGGCTTCAAAGAGACCCAGTACTTC. Its protein is CASSLGGGFKETQYF.

This clone appeared once. The J gene is TRBJ2-7, the V gene TRBV18; 11 positions agree with TRBD2. The CDR3 contains 14 residues. Germline CDR1 is KGHSH and CDR2 is LQKENI. Trimming took 3 bases from V and 6 from J; bases not matched to a gene: 4. The CDR3 DNA reads as TGTGCCAGCTCACCTTCCGGGACTAGCGGCGAGCAGTACTTC. This sequence encodes CASSPSGTSGEQYF.

The V and J genes are TRBV18 and TRBJ2-7, with D uncertain. The CDR3 loop spans 14 amino acids. The germline gives CDR1 KGHSH, CDR2 LQKENI. Trimming removed 0 bases at V and 3 bases at J, with 9 bases between. As DNA, the CDR3 is TGTGCCAGCTCACCACCATCGGCAGTCTACGAGCAGTACTTC. Protein product: CASSPPSAVYEQYF.

There are many counts of this clone. The chain couples TRBV6-5 to TRBJ1-6; D is perhaps TRBD1 (6 bases). V was clipped by 5 bases and J by 9 bases, with 14 bases between them. Germline V gene data show CDR1 as MNHEY and CDR2 as SVGAGI. The CDR3 totals 14 residues. This CDR3 reads CASSVEGESSPLHF. The CDR3, as DNA: TGTGCCAGCAGTGTCGAGGGGGAAAGTTCACCCCTCCACTTT.

The chain links TRBV19 to TRBJ2-1; 13 nucleotides match TRBD2. The trim removed 9 bases at V and 7 bases at J, leaving 6 bases unmatched. This CDR3 has 14 amino acids. Germline V CDR1 and CDR2: LNHDA, SQIVND (reference sequence). CDR3 amino acids: CASVGLAGVNEQFF. As DNA, the CDR3 is TGTGCCAGCGTCGGACTAGCGGGAGTGAATGAGCAGTTCTTC.

Worth noting for this clone: Other DNA sequences from this sample encode an identical CDR3 as well. The J gene is TRBJ1-2, the V gene TRBV7-6; 7 bases align to TRBD1. Unmatched junction bases numbered 11, after V lost 5 bases and J lost 5 bases. This CDR3 region has 15 residues. Germline CDR1 reads SGHVS; CDR2 reads FNYEAQ. The CDR3 protein is CASSPRTGPAYGYTF. The CDR3 DNA sequence: TGTGCCAGCAGCCCTCGGACAGGCCCAGCTTATGGCTACACCTTC.

V usage is TRBV11-3 and J usage is TRBJ1-1; D uncertain. Per germline, CDR1 SGHNT and CDR2 YENEEA. Trimming pared 5 bases from V and 3 bases from J, leaving 10 bases between. The CDR3 has 13 residues. CDR3 sequence: CASSVVVDTEAFF. The CDR3 DNA is TGTGCCAGCAGCGTAGTAGTAGACACTGAAGCTTTCTTT. The full variable domain, with the rest looked up from reference TRBV11-3 and TRBJ1-1, is EAGVVQSPRYKIIEKKQPVAFWCNPISGHNTLYWYLQNLGQGPELLIRYENEEAVDDSQLPKDRFSAERLKGVDSTLKIQPAELGDSAVYLCASSVVVDTEAFFGQGTRLTVV.

The V gene is TRBV6-5, the J gene TRBJ2-3; 7 bases fit TRBD1. V lost 6 bases and J lost 6; bases outside the gene matches: 6. There are 13 residues in the CDR3. Looked up from germline, CDR1 is MNHEY and CDR2 is SVGAGI. The CDR3 DNA is TGTGCCAGCAGAGAGGACAGGTTGGATACGCAGTATTTT. Translation gives CASREDRLDTQYF.

J is TRBJ1-5 and V is TRBV6-5; 8 bases map to TRBD1. The germline V gene encodes CDR1 MNHEY and CDR2 SVGAGI. The CDR3 consists of 14 residues. J lost 6 bases, V lost 6 bases, and 7 bases had no gene match. The CDR3, as DNA: TGTGCCAGCAGGACGACAGGGGAGACTCAGCCCCAGCATTTT. It translates to CASRTTGETQPQHF.

V usage is TRBV19 and J usage is TRBJ2-4, with a possible D match to TRBD1 (6 bases). The CDR3 is made up of 17 amino acids. V was clipped by 8 bases and J by 1 base, with 21 bases between them. Germline V lookup: CDR1 LNHDA, CDR2 SQIVND (reference sequence). The CDR3 DNA sequence: TGTGCCAGTGAGGTCAGGCCACAGGGTGGGGCCAAAAACATTCAGTACTTC. It encodes CASEVRPQGGAKNIQYF.

V gene TRBV6-1 combines with J gene TRBJ1-5; D gene uncertain. This CDR3 region has 15 residues. Per germline, CDR1 MNHNS and CDR2 SASEGT. With 2 bases removed from V and 0 bases from J, the gap between germline ends came to 8 bases. DNA of the CDR3: TGTGCCAGCAGTGAATACGCATATAGCAATCAGCCCCAGCATTTT. It specifies CASSEYAYSNQPQHF.

The chain combines TRBV7-2 with TRBJ1-4; D possibly corresponds to TRBD1 (6 bases). Germline lookup yields CDR1 SGHTA and CDR2 FQGNSA. The CDR3 is 15 residues long. Trimming shortened V by 1 base and J by 8 bases, and 14 bases separated the two germline ends. CDR3 nucleotide sequence: TGTGCCAGCAGCTTAGAACGGGGGCCGAGGGAAAAACTGTTTTTT. Protein: CASSLERGPREKLFF.